This T cell receptor beta chain was sequenced during a study of blood T cell repertoires in COVID-19. This clone was counted once. Method: immunoSEQ multiplex PCR; TCRdb's copy keeps in-frame clones and lacks some. The sample lists approximately 300,000 clones; about nine tenths were seen once. This CDR3 has 16 residues. The V segment lost 4 bases and the J segment 2 bases; nucleotides outside the gene matches: 4. In germline, CDR1 is SGDLS, CDR2 YYNGEE. The chain links TRBV9 to TRBJ1-6, with 9 positions matching TRBD1. Sequenced: PBMCs or T cells enriched from blood (not recorded which). The clonotype originates from a man aged 55 to 69 who had recovered from COVID-19. This CDR3 reads CASSPQGAAYNSPLHF. The DNA for the CDR3 is TGTGCCAGCAGCCCACAGGGGGCAGCCTATAATTCACCCCTCCACTTT.